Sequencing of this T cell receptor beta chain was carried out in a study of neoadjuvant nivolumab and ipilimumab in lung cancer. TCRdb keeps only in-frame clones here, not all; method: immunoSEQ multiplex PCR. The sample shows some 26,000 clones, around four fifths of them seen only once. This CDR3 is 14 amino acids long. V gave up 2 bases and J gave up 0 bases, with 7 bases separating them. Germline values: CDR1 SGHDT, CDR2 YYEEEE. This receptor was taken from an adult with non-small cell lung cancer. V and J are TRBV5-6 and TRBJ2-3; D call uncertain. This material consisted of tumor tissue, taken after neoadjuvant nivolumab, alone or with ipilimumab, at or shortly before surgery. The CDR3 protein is CASSFVRSTDTQYF. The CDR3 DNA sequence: TGTGCCAGCAGCTTCGTCCGGAGCACAGATACGCAGTATTTT.